This T cell receptor (beta chain) emerged from a study of beta chain features in type 1 diabetes. Of the isolated RNA, all was reverse transcribed, and so the sequenced material was expressed TCRB transcripts. The assay was immunoSEQ multiplex PCR, and TCRdb's table has in-frame clones only and misses some. The sample contains about 410,000 clones, approximately 15% of which appear only once. From germline, CDR1 is SGDLS and CDR2 YYNGEE. There are 14 residues in the CDR3. With 2 bases removed from V and 6 bases from J, the gap between germline ends came to 13 bases. This clone was seen only a few times.

The chain links TRBV9 to TRBJ2-3; tentative D call: TRBD2 (6 bases). This receptor was identified in a man younger than 45 in good health. Sequencing input: naive CD4+ T cells from blood. The CDR3 nucleotides are TGTGCCAGCAGCGTCGGGACTGGGGCTGATACGCAGTATTTT. Its translation is CASSVGTGADTQYF.